One sample yielded the 22 T cell receptor beta chains listed below, sequenced in a study of shared clonotypes between healthy human individuals. Generated by immunoSEQ multiplex PCR, the TCRdb table keeps only in-frame clones and is missing some. Among about 1.5 million clones listed, 95% to 99% were seen once. Sample: naive CD4+ T cells sorted from blood. Subset indicated: CD45RA+ positively selected. All receptors come from a man younger than 45 in good health.

V usage is TRBV19 and J usage is TRBJ2-1; D is possibly TRBD2 (5 bases). The V gene lost 3 bases and the J gene lost 2 bases, with 14 bases spanning the gap. Germline CDR1 reads LNHDA; CDR2 reads SQIVND (reference sequence). The CDR3 runs to 16 residues. CDR3 DNA: TGTGCCAGTAGTATTGCGGCGGGCCTAACCTACAATGAGCAGTTCTTC. Amino acids: CASSIAAGLTYNEQFF.

The chain joins TRBV5-1 to TRBJ2-2, with D hard to call. Germline V gene data show CDR1 as SGHRS and CDR2 as YFSETQ. The CDR3 runs 15 residues. The V and J ends lost 2 bases and 5 bases respectively, with 13 bases between them. CDR3 in DNA: TGCGCCAGCAGCTTCCTCCTCGACGGAACCGGGGAGCTGTTTTTT. It codes for CASSFLLDGTGELFF.

The rearrangement links TRBV5-1 to TRBJ1-1; unclear D gene. Between the trimmed V and J ends, which lost 2 bases and 7 bases, there was a span of 15 bases. Germline-derived CDR1 and CDR2 are SGHRS and YFSETQ. There are 14 residues in the CDR3. The chain's CDR3 is CASSLIDELNEAFF. The CDR3, as DNA: TGCGCCAGCAGCTTAATCGATGAACTGAATGAAGCTTTCTTT. Drawing the rest from reference TRBV5-1 and TRBJ1-1, the complete variable domain is KAGVTQTPRYLIKTRGQQVTLSCSPISGHRSVSWYQQTPGQGLQFLFEYFSETQRNKGNFPGRFSGRQFSNSRSEMNVSTLELGDSALYLCASSLIDELNEAFFGQGTRLTVV.

In regard to this clone: The sample carries other DNA sequences with the same CDR3. This sequence joins TRBV5-1 and TRBJ2-1, with 7 bases lining up with TRBD2. CDR1 and CDR2 (germline): SGHRS, YFSETQ. The V segment lost 7 bases and the J segment 0 bases; nucleotides outside the gene matches: 10. The CDR3 length is 16 residues. CDR3 sequence reads: CASRGASGSSYNEQFF. For the CDR3, the DNA is TGCGCCAGCCGAGGGGCTAGCGGAAGCTCCTACAATGAGCAGTTCTTC.

The CDR3 bases are TGCAGTGCCCTACGGTCGGACATTCAGTACTTC. This encodes CSALRSDIQYF. The chain couples TRBV20-1 to TRBJ2-4; D ambiguous. V shed 6 bases and J shed 8 bases, with 11 bases lying between them. This CDR3 spans 11 amino acids. CDR1 is DFQATT and CDR2 is SNEGSKA in the germline V gene (reference sequence).

The V gene is TRBV5-1, the J gene TRBJ1-1; TRBD1 is a possible D gene (5 bases). Trimming pared 0 bases from V and 11 bases from J, leaving 17 bases between. The CDR3 totals 14 residues. Germline V gene data show CDR1 as SGHRS and CDR2 as YFSETQ. The CDR3 coding sequence is TGCGCCAGCAGCTTGGGACAGCCGGTTAGGTGGGCTTTCTTT. Translated: CASSLGQPVRWAFF.

The chain joins TRBV18 to TRBJ2-3; D call uncertain. Germline V gene sequence: CDR1 KGHSH, CDR2 LQKENI. Trimming took 6 bases from V and 5 from J, leaving 9 bases between them. This CDR3 region has 12 residues. The CDR3 here is CASSTYIDTQYF. In nucleotides, the CDR3 is TGTGCCAGCTCCACCTACATAGATACGCAGTATTTT.

This chain connects TRBV6-5 to TRBJ2-5, with D perhaps assigned TRBD1 or TRBD2 (7 bases each). Germline loops: CDR1 MNHEY, CDR2 SVGAGI. V dropped 2 bases and J dropped 5 bases, with 12 bases sitting between them. The CDR3 sequence is 14 residues long. CDR3 residues: CASSYQGGVETQYF. The CDR3 coding sequence is TGTGCCAGCAGTTACCAGGGGGGGGTGGAGACCCAGTACTTC.

The chain has TRBV6-4 and TRBJ2-7, with D unclear. Deletions cut 0 bases from V and 4 bases from J, with 10 bases between. Germline V gives CDR1 MRHNA, CDR2 SNTAGT. The CDR3 is 14 residues long. The CDR3 sequence is CASSDSARRYEQYF. The CDR3 nucleotides read TGTGCCAGCAGTGACTCGGCCCGAAGGTACGAGCAGTACTTC.

The chain couples TRBV28 to TRBJ2-3; 7 bases are a match to TRBD2. V shed 7 bases and J 1 base; nucleotides not matched to a gene: 14. This CDR3 is built from 17 residues. The V gene's germline CDR1 is MDHEN and CDR2 SYDVKM. The CDR3: CASMFSGGRYGTDTQYF. Here the CDR3 DNA reads TGTGCCAGCATGTTCTCGGGGGGTCGCTATGGCACAGATACGCAGTATTTT. The variable domain in full, with the rest retrieved from reference TRBV28 and TRBJ2-3, is DVKVTQSSRYLVKRTGEKVFLECVQDMDHENMFWYRQDPGLGLRLIYFSYDVKMKEKGDIPEGYSVSREKKERFSLILESASTNQTSMYLCASMFSGGRYGTDTQYFGPGTRLTVL.

As regards this clone: One end of the junction varies from germline; a read error may be responsible. The chain uses TRBV30 and TRBJ2-7; 9 bases are shared with TRBD2. CDR1 and CDR2 (germline): GTSNPN, SVGIG (reference sequence). The CDR3 loop spans 13 amino acids. CDR3 DNA sequence: TGTGCCTGGGGTGTAGCGGGAGTTAGTGAGCAGTACTTC. Its protein product is CAWGVAGVSEQYF.

The rearrangement links TRBV2 to TRBJ2-7; D remains unclear. Germline CDR1 is SNHLY and CDR2 is FYNNEI. The CDR3 has 14 residues. V was clipped by 10 bases and J by 2 bases, with 18 bases between them. CDR3 bases: TGTGCCACCCTCAATTTAATCGGAACCTACGAGCAGTACTTC. It translates to CATLNLIGTYEQYF.

The J gene is TRBJ2-7, the V gene TRBV6-1; 9 bases are shared with TRBD1. Germline V gene sequence: CDR1 MNHNS, CDR2 SASEGT. CDR3 length: 13 residues. The trim removed 7 bases at V and 4 bases at J, leaving 5 bases unmatched. The CDR3: CASTRQGEYEQYF. Written as DNA, the CDR3 is TGTGCCAGCACGAGACAGGGGGAATACGAGCAGTACTTC.

The V call is TRBV10-3, the J call TRBJ2-1; 13 bases line up with TRBD2. The CDR3 covers 17 residues. The ends lost 0 bases at V and 7 bases at J; junction bases unmatched: 6. CDR1 and CDR2 from the germline V gene are ENHRY and SYGVKD. The CDR3 spells CAISESLAGGPGNEQFF. The CDR3 DNA reads TGTGCCATCAGTGAGTCACTAGCGGGAGGGCCGGGGAATGAGCAGTTCTTC.

The chain is built from TRBV18 and TRBJ2-4, with 8 bases lining up with TRBD2. V lost 3 bases and J lost 0; bases outside the gene matches: 19. The germline gives CDR1 KGHSH, CDR2 LQKENI. CDR3 size: 21 residues. CDR3 nucleotides: TGTGCCAGCTCACCGTCTACGGGGGGGGTTAGGGTTATTGGAGCCAAAAACATTCAGTACTTC. This encodes CASSPSTGGVRVIGAKNIQYF.

This chain joins TRBV10-3 and TRBJ2-3; 10 nucleotides agree with TRBD2. From germline, CDR1 is ENHRY and CDR2 SYGVKD. The CDR3 loop spans 17 amino acids. V was pared by 2 bases and J by 0 bases, with 5 bases of the junction left unmatched. The DNA of the CDR3 is TGTGCCATCAGTGAGGAGACTAGCGGGCCTAGCACAGATACGCAGTATTTT. It is translated as CAISEETSGPSTDTQYF.

The chain links TRBV11-2 to TRBJ2-5, with TRBD1 as a possible D gene (5 bases). V dropped 1 base and J dropped 3 bases, with 9 bases sitting between them. Germline V gives CDR1 SGHAT, CDR2 FQNNGV. This CDR3 contains 14 residues. The CDR3 coding sequence is TGTGCCAGCAGCTTAGGGCAGGGAAAAGAGACCCAGTACTTC. Residues: CASSLGQGKETQYF. The full variable domain, with the rest looked up from reference TRBV11-2 and TRBJ2-5, is EAGVAQSPRYKIIEKRQSVAFWCNPISGHATLYWYQQILGQGPKLLIQFQNNGVVDDSQLPKDRFSAERLKGVDSTLKIQPAKLEDSAVYLCASSLGQGKETQYFGPGTRLLVL.

CDR3 in DNA: TGTGCCGCCTACGTCATGTTCGCACAAAGTCGGGCCAACGTCCTGACTTTC. Translated, it gives CAAYVMFAQSRANVLTF. V is TRBV5-5 and J is TRBJ2-6; no definite D call. Per germline, CDR1 SGHKS and CDR2 YYEKEE (reference sequence). V was cut by 10 bases and J by 5 bases, with 25 bases left in between. This CDR3 has 17 residues. The variable domain in full, completed from reference TRBV5-5 and TRBJ2-6, reads DAGVTQSPTHLIKTRGQQVTLRCSPISGHKSVSWYQQVLGQGPQFIFQYYEKEERGRGNFPDRFSARQFPNYSSELNVNALLLGDSALYLCAAYVMFAQSRANVLTFGAGSRLTVL.

The genes are TRBV4-1 and TRBJ1-2, with D unresolved. V lost 4 bases to trimming and J lost 0 bases, with 15 bases between them. Germline CDR1 MGHRA, CDR2 YSYEKL. This CDR3 comprises 16 residues. The CDR3 DNA reads TGCGCCAGCAGCCTGGCCCCCCTTACGGCTAACTATGGCTACACCTTC. Amino acid sequence: CASSLAPLTANYGYTF.

The rearrangement links TRBV6-1 to TRBJ1-3; 9 nucleotides match TRBD1. The CDR3 contains 15 residues. The ends lost 5 bases at V and 1 base at J; junction bases unmatched: 3. The germline V gene has CDR1 MNHNS and CDR2 SASEGT. The CDR3 coding sequence is TGTGCCAGCAGTACCGGGACAGGGTCTGGAAACACCATATATTTT. As protein: CASSTGTGSGNTIYF.

The V call is TRBV25-1, the J call TRBJ2-7, with D possibly called TRBD1 or TRBD2 (5 bases each). The V end was cut by 5 bases, the J end by 7 bases, with 12 bases between. Germline CDR1 reads MGHDK; CDR2 reads SYGVNS. The CDR3 has 12 amino acids. CDR3 bases: TGTGCCAGCAGTTTGGGGGATCGGGAGCAGTACTTC. It yields the protein CASSLGDREQYF.

In regard to this clone: This sample includes further DNA sequences coding for the same CDR3. The chain uses TRBV5-1 and TRBJ2-1; D uncertain. This CDR3 is built from 13 residues. Germline V gives CDR1 SGHRS, CDR2 YFSETQ. V gave up 0 bases and J gave up 6 bases, with 7 bases separating them. The CDR3 sequence is CASSLGSGNEQFF. The CDR3, as DNA: TGCGCCAGCAGCTTGGGTAGTGGCAATGAGCAGTTCTTC.